This T cell receptor beta chain was identified during a study of shared clonotypes between healthy human individuals. General study findings and limits: Clonotypes that were shared across a handful of donors made up around 5% of naive CD4 clonotypes.

Note on this clone: What it recognizes is unknown.

Positive CCR7 selection of CD45RO-negative cells yielded the naive CD8 cells, and terminally differentiated effector memory CD45RA+ cells were excluded. Libraries were prepared by immunoSEQ multiplex PCR; TCRdb keeps only in-frame clonotypes and omits some of them. The repertoire consists of over 2 million clones, with about 95% occurring once and the leading ten covering 0.9% to 1.3%. The receptor was isolated from a man between 18 and 35 years old in good health. The material sequenced was naive CD8+ T cells sorted from blood.

This CDR3 is CASSDSSGSPTTDTQYF. DNA of the CDR3: TGTGCCAGCAGCGACTCGAGCGGGAGTCCCACCACAGATACGCAGTATTTT. This chain links TRBV9 with TRBJ2-3; 8 bases line up with TRBD2. The trim removed 3 bases at V and 2 bases at J, leaving 11 bases unmatched. The germline V gene has CDR1 SGDLS and CDR2 YYNGEE. CDR3 size: 17 residues.